This TCR beta chain was documented in a study of shared clonotypes between healthy human individuals. About the research overall: The plates for each donor numbered three CD4 naive, three CD4 memory, two CD8 naive and one CD8 memory.

Study-wide results and limits: An anticipated effect of sequencing depth on clonotype sharing among donors was recognized. Four donors shared around 5% of their naive CD4 clonotypes.

The repertoire was sequenced with immunoSEQ multiplex PCR; TCRdb's copy has only in-frame clones and lacks some. Of approximately 2.5 million clones listed, approximately 93% are singletons. This clone has just a few counts. Antigen unknown. Other DNA variants within this sample encode the same CDR3. This CDR3 comprises 13 residues. Trimming cost V 0 bases and J 2 bases, with 5 bases left between them. Germline CDR1 and CDR2: GTSNPN and SVGIG (reference sequence). The source is a man younger than 30 in good health. Some clones in this sample may be carry-over from other donors' samples. J is TRBJ1-5 and V is TRBV30; D uncertain. The sequenced material came from naive CD4+ T cells from PBMCs. Subset defined: CD45RA+ positively selected. The CDR3 sequence is CAWSVTGNQPQHF. The DNA of the CDR3 is TGTGCCTGGAGTGTCACCGGCAATCAGCCCCAGCATTTT.